These 22 T cell receptor beta chains were all obtained from the same sample, sequenced in a study of T cells after yellow fever vaccination. TCRdb redid the calling of the 5' RACE reads with MiXCR, one entry per CDR3 protein. This table has approximately 90,000 distinct CDR3 sequences, under 7% appearing once. Sequenced here: CD8+ T cells sorted from PBMCs, sampled 10 days after the yellow fever booster vaccination. The receptors were gathered from a man aged 18 to 30 who received the YFV17D yellow fever vaccine.

This clonotype has more than one count but fewer than ten. The gene calls are TRBV20-1 and TRBJ2-1; D might be TRBD2 (5 bases). The CDR3 contains 12 residues. Trimming took off 5 bases at V and 5 bases at J, with 10 bases between the two ends. Germline V gene sequence: CDR1 DFQATT, CDR2 SNEGSKA (reference sequence). DNA of the CDR3: TGCAGTGCTGATGGACTCGACAATGAGCAGTTCTTC. It yields the protein CSADGLDNEQFF.

CDR3 coding DNA: TGTGCCAGCAGGACGATTGTGCTCTCTGGGGCCAACGTCCTGACTTTC. Translation: CASRTIVLSGANVLTF. This sequence joins TRBV6-2 or TRBV6-3 and TRBJ2-6; no reliable D call. This CDR3 region has 16 residues. V lost 6 bases, J lost 0 bases, and 12 bases lay in between. Per germline, CDR1 MNHEY and CDR2 SVGEGT.

This clonotype was seen more than once but under ten times. The rearrangement links TRBV4-1 to TRBJ1-4, with D maybe TRBD1 (5 bases). The CDR3 loop spans 16 amino acids. Trimming removed 4 bases at V and 0 bases at J, with 12 bases between. Germline V CDR1 and CDR2: MGHRA, YSYEKL. CDR3 sequence (DNA): TGCGCCAGCAGCCGCCCTACAGGAGCAACTAATGAAAAACTGTTTTTT. This sequence encodes CASSRPTGATNEKLFF.

This clonotype was seen many times. This chain uses TRBV6-1 with TRBJ2-1, with 7 bases identical to TRBD2. Germline V gene sequence: CDR1 MNHNS, CDR2 SASEGT. The CDR3 is made up of 15 amino acids. Trimming at V came to 8 bases and at J to 4 bases, leaving 11 bases not matched to a gene. The CDR3: CASQKESGVYNEQFF. The CDR3 nucleotides are TGTGCCAGCCAGAAGGAAAGCGGGGTGTACAATGAGCAGTTCTTC.

This clonotype was observed at least ten times. The chain recombines TRBV12-3 or TRBV12-4 with TRBJ2-7, with 7 bases aligning to TRBD2. This CDR3 is 16 amino acids long. V was pared by 4 bases and J by 2 bases, with 11 bases of the junction left unmatched. The DNA for the CDR3 is TGTGCCAGCAGTTGGGGCCCGGGAGGAGCTGCCTACGAGCAGTACTTC. Amino acid sequence: CASSWGPGGAAYEQYF.

V usage is TRBV12-3 or TRBV12-4 and J usage is TRBJ1-2, with unresolved D. CDR3 size: 14 residues. V was clipped by 6 bases and J by 3 bases, with 14 bases between them. CDR3 sequence reads: CASSGEARYYGYTF. The CDR3 nucleotides read TGTGCCAGCAGCGGTGAGGCGAGATACTATGGCTACACCTTC.

The rearrangement joins TRBV3-1 to TRBJ1-3, with D tentatively TRBD1 (6 bases). Germline CDR1 LGHDT, CDR2 YNNKEL (reference sequence). This CDR3 spans 16 amino acids. V was cut by 4 bases and J by 1 base, with 14 bases left in between. The CDR3, as DNA: TGTGCCAGCAGCCCCCAGGGGAAGGCTTCTGGAAACACCATATATTTT. It yields the protein CASSPQGKASGNTIYF.

This clonotype has more than one count but fewer than ten. V is TRBV7-9 and J is TRBJ2-7, with D perhaps assigned TRBD1 or TRBD2 (5 bases each). The CDR3 covers 13 residues. The V end was cut by 5 bases, the J end by 3 bases, with 11 bases between. CDR1 and CDR2 from the germline V gene are SEHNR and FQNEAQ (reference sequence). The CDR3 region is CASSRDGLYEQYF. DNA for the CDR3: TGTGCCAGCAGCCGGGACGGACTCTACGAGCAGTACTTC.

This clonotype turned up a few times. V is TRBV2 and J is TRBJ1-6; 9 positions agree with TRBD1. The CDR3 has 16 amino acids. V trimming: 5 bases; J trimming: 4 bases; junction bases outside the gene matches: 6. Looked up from germline, CDR1 is SNHLY and CDR2 is FYNNEI. CDR3 loop: CASSFTGGAYNSPLHF. In nucleotides, the CDR3 is TGTGCCAGCAGTTTCACAGGGGGCGCGTATAATTCACCCCTCCACTTT.

This clonotype has only a few counts. V and J are TRBV12-3 or TRBV12-4 and TRBJ2-7; D remains ambiguous. The CDR3 has 14 amino acids. Trimming cost V 6 bases and J 3 bases, with 15 bases left between them. This CDR3 reads CASRSASAFYEQYF. CDR3 coding DNA: TGTGCCAGCAGAAGCGCTTCGGCCTTCTACGAGCAGTACTTC.

There are a few counts of this clonotype. The chain couples TRBV6-5 to TRBJ1-5; D may be TRBD1 (6 bases). The CDR3 contains 14 residues. The V gene lost 0 bases and the J gene lost 4 bases, with 7 bases spanning the gap. In germline, CDR1 is MNHEY, CDR2 SVGAGI. The CDR3 region is CASSYSGGNQPQHF. DNA for the CDR3: TGTGCCAGCAGTTACTCAGGGGGAAATCAGCCCCAGCATTTT.

This chain connects TRBV20-1 to TRBJ1-4; D remains ambiguous. Per the germline V gene, CDR1 is DFQATT and CDR2 is SNEGSKA (reference sequence). The CDR3 has 12 amino acids. Between the trimmed V and J ends, which lost 2 bases and 8 bases, there was a span of 9 bases. CDR3 bases: TGCAGTGCTAGATTAGGGTTCGAAAAACTGTTTTTT. Translation gives CSARLGFEKLFF.

This clonotype has more than one count but fewer than ten. The chain links TRBV6-5 to TRBJ1-6; D remains unclear. Germline V lookup: CDR1 MNHEY, CDR2 SVGAGI. V was shortened by 0 bases and J by 7 bases, with 31 bases between the two germline ends. The CDR3 extends over 22 amino acids. The CDR3 bases are TGTGCCAGCAGTTACTCGTTGGGTTCTTCCGCGGTATCCCTCATTCGGAATTCACCCCTCCACTTT. Translating gives CASSYSLGSSAVSLIRNSPLHF.

This rearrangement joins TRBV7-9 to TRBJ2-1; TRBD2 agrees at 9 bases. From germline, CDR1 is SEHNR and CDR2 FQNEAQ (reference sequence). Trimming took 2 bases from V and 6 from J; bases not matched to a gene: 2. This CDR3 is built from 14 residues. The CDR3 loop reads CASSLLAGLNEQFF. The CDR3 bases are TGTGCCAGCAGCTTACTAGCGGGGCTCAATGAGCAGTTCTTC.

In its sample, this clonotype was seen many times. CDR3 in amino acids: CASSDPPAGAYEQYV. CDR3 coding DNA: TGCGCCAGCAGTGACCCCCCCGCCGGGGCCTACGAGCAGTACGTC. The J gene is TRBJ2-7, the V gene TRBV10-2; possible D gene TRBD2, 5 bases. The CDR3 length is 15 residues. V lost 3 bases and J 2 bases, leaving 14 bases between the germline ends. Germline loops: CDR1 WSHSY, CDR2 SAAADI.

The chain combines TRBV4-3 with TRBJ2-1; D possibly uses TRBD1 or TRBD2 (5 bases each). The CDR3 is made up of 17 amino acids. The germline CDR1 and CDR2 sequences are LGHNA and YSLEER. Deletions cut 2 bases from V and 1 base from J, with 15 bases between. Written as DNA, the CDR3 is TGCGCCAGCAGCCAATTTACCGGGACGGAATCCTACAATGAGCAGTTCTTC. Translating gives CASSQFTGTESYNEQFF.

This clonotype occurred a few times. The chain has TRBV4-3 and TRBJ1-1; perhaps TRBD1 as D (5 bases). The CDR3 is 14 residues long. CDR1 and CDR2 from the germline V gene are LGHNA and YSLEER. V was cut by 1 base and J by 4 bases, with 10 bases left in between. The CDR3 region has the DNA TGCGCCAGCAGCCAAGGCGGGGGGTTCACTGAAGCTTTCTTT. This codes for CASSQGGGFTEAFF.

V and J are TRBV5-1 and TRBJ1-5, with unresolved D. The germline V gene has CDR1 SGHRS and CDR2 YFSETQ. V was pared by 4 bases and J by 4 bases, with 12 bases between. This CDR3 has 14 amino acids. The CDR3 nucleotides are TGCGCCAGCAGCCCGACCGGGCAAAATCAGCCCCAGCATTTT. Amino acid sequence: CASSPTGQNQPQHF.

The chain carries TRBV19 and TRBJ2-2; D not certain. Germline V lookup: CDR1 LNHDA, CDR2 SQIVND (reference sequence). There are 15 residues in the CDR3. The V end lost 5 bases, the J end lost 1 base, and 11 bases lay between the germline ends. This CDR3 reads CASSAPRMNTGELFF. In DNA, the CDR3 is TGTGCCAGTAGTGCCCCTCGGATGAACACCGGGGAGCTGTTTTTT. The full variable domain, its missing parts supplied by reference TRBV19 and TRBJ2-2, is DGGITQSPKYLFRKEGQNVTLSCEQNLNHDAMYWYRQDPGQGLRLIYYSQIVNDFQKGDIAEGYSVSREKKESFPLTVTSAQKNPTAFYLCASSAPRMNTGELFFGEGSRLTVL.

The rearrangement joins TRBV7-6 to TRBJ2-5, with D uncertain. The germline V gene encodes CDR1 SGHVS and CDR2 FNYEAQ. CDR3 length equals 16 residues. V lost 4 bases, J lost 4 bases, and 19 bases lay in between. This CDR3 is CASSYNRATRPETQYF. The CDR3 DNA follows: TGTGCCAGCAGCTACAACCGGGCCACTCGGCCAGAGACCCAGTACTTC. Based on the CDR3 plus reference TRBV7-6 and TRBJ2-5, the full variable domain is GAGVSQSPRYKVTKRGQDVALRCDPISGHVSLYWYRQALGQGPEFLTYFNYEAQQDKSGLPNDRFSAERPEGSISTLTIQRTEQRDSAMYRCASSYNRATRPETQYFGPGTRLLVL.

This clonotype was seen repeatedly, ten times or more. The chain uses TRBV7-8 and TRBJ2-1, with 15 positions matching TRBD2. CDR3 size: 15 residues. From germline, CDR1 is SGHVS and CDR2 FQNEAQ. With V trimmed by 5 bases and J by 7 bases, 3 bases remained unmatched. The CDR3, as DNA: TGTGCCAGCAGCGCCGGGACTAGCGGGGGGAATGAGCAGTTCTTC. It yields the protein CASSAGTSGGNEQFF.

The sample holds a few counts of this clonotype. The J gene is TRBJ1-2, the V gene TRBV6-5; weak D call: TRBD1 (6 bases). The germline V gene has CDR1 MNHEY and CDR2 SVGAGI. V dropped 10 bases and J dropped 4 bases, with 10 bases sitting between them. The CDR3 is made up of 11 amino acids. The CDR3 reads CATEGGYGYTF. CDR3 DNA: TGTGCCACCGAAGGGGGCTATGGCTACACCTTC.